Listed here are 9 T cell receptor beta chains from one sample, sequenced in a study of blood T cell repertoires in COVID-19. The method was immunoSEQ multiplex PCR; TCRdb's version includes in-frame clones alone and lacks a portion of them. The table includes about 190,000 clones, about 77% detected once. Material: peripheral blood. These receptor sequences come from a woman of 80 years or more with active or convalescent COVID-19.

The chain has TRBV28 and TRBJ2-5; weak D call: TRBD2 (5 bases). The V end lost 2 bases, the J end lost 4 bases, and 11 bases lay between the germline ends. The CDR3 is 14 amino acids. The V gene's germline CDR1 is MDHEN and CDR2 SYDVKM. CDR3 sequence: CASSLTAGRETQYF. The CDR3 DNA reads as TGTGCCAGCAGTTTAACGGCGGGCCGAGAGACCCAGTACTTC.

In its sample, this clone was seen a few times. The rearrangement joins TRBV19 to TRBJ1-6; D is ambiguous. The CDR3 is 14 amino acids. V was pared by 10 bases and J by 0 bases, with 10 bases between. Germline V gene sequence: CDR1 LNHDA, CDR2 SQIVND (reference sequence). The CDR3 DNA reads as TGTGCCAACTTAGGGAGCTCCTATAATTCACCCCTCCACTTT. Protein sequence: CANLGSSYNSPLHF.

V gene TRBV4-3 combines with J gene TRBJ2-7; maybe TRBD2 (5 bases). Germline V gene sequence: CDR1 LGHNA, CDR2 YSLEER. The CDR3 has 15 amino acids. V was cut by 0 bases and J by 6 bases, with 15 bases left in between. The CDR3 DNA is TGCGCCAGCAGCCAAGACGCGGGCCCTGATGGCGAGCAGTACTTC. It encodes CASSQDAGPDGEQYF.

The genes are TRBV25-1 and TRBJ1-5; TRBD1 agrees at 9 bases. Trimming took 6 bases from V and 6 from J; bases not matched to a gene: 9. The CDR3 is 15 amino acids. CDR1 and CDR2 (germline): MGHDK, SYGVNS. CDR3 coding DNA: TGTGCCAGCAGCGACACCGGGACAGGGTTTCAGCCCCAGCATTTT. This gives the protein CASSDTGTGFQPQHF.

The rearrangement joins TRBV3-1 (or the pseudogene TRBV3-2) to TRBJ1-3; 8 bases fit TRBD1. The CDR3 contains 14 residues. CDR1 and CDR2 (germline): LGHDT, YNNKEL (reference sequence). V dropped 5 bases and J dropped 3; count of bases not matched to a gene: 3. The CDR3 reads CASSNGQGGNTIYF. The CDR3 DNA reads TGTGCCAGCAGCAACGGACAGGGTGGAAACACCATATATTTT.

The V gene is TRBV5-1, the J gene TRBJ1-1; TRBD1 aligns across 7 bases. CDR1 and CDR2 (germline): SGHRS, YFSETQ. V lost 4 bases and J lost 5; bases outside the gene matches: 5. The CDR3 contains 13 residues. CDR3 bases: TGCGCCAGCAGCCTCGACAGGGCAACTGAAGCTTTCTTT. Protein sequence: CASSLDRATEAFF.

This chain uses TRBV15 with TRBJ1-1; tentative D call: TRBD1 (5 bases). The CDR3 has 14 amino acids. Deletions cut 1 base from V and 0 bases from J, with 6 bases between. Germline values: CDR1 LNHNV, CDR2 YYDKDF (reference sequence). Here the CDR3 reads CATSRGQLNTEAFF. DNA of the CDR3: TGTGCCACCAGCAGAGGACAGCTGAACACTGAAGCTTTCTTT.

V usage is TRBV28 and J usage is TRBJ1-5; D ambiguous. Trimming stripped 1 base from V and 6 bases from J, with 4 bases between. The CDR3 runs to 12 residues. The germline CDR1 and CDR2 sequences are MDHEN and SYDVKM. In DNA form, the CDR3 reads TGTGCCAGCAGTTTATTCGGTCAGCCCCAGCATTTT. Protein: CASSLFGQPQHF. The full variable domain, with the rest looked up from reference TRBV28 and TRBJ1-5, is DVKVTQSSRYLVKRTGEKVFLECVQDMDHENMFWYRQDPGLGLRLIYFSYDVKMKEKGDIPEGYSVSREKKERFSLILESASTNQTSMYLCASSLFGQPQHFGDGTRLSIL.

The DNA of the CDR3 is TGTGCCAGCATGGGAGGGTCACTGGGGGAAAAACTGTTTTTT. Amino acid sequence: CASMGGSLGEKLFF. J is TRBJ1-4 and V is TRBV2, with D hard to call. The CDR3 contains 14 residues. Trimming left V 7 bases short and J 8 bases short, with 17 bases between. Germline V gene data show CDR1 as SNHLY and CDR2 as FYNNEI.